Included here is one T cell receptor (beta chain) sequence, with context. The data belong to a study of low-dose radiotherapy and immunotherapy resistance in tumors. About the study: Fractions of 1 Gy went to Cohort 2 every two weeks, for 13 Gy over 26 weeks.

Ipilimumab, nivolumab, aspirin, low-dose cyclophosphamide and low-dose radiotherapy were administered to donors. Patients qualified if they had advanced solid tumors that lacked tumor-infiltrating lymphocytes. Both TCRalpha and TCRbeta chains were reverse transcribed with V-gene-specific primers. TCRs were put through about 20 PCR cycles of amplification with Phusion. A constant-region primer and the V-primer adapter served as the primer pair. From the reads, TCRdb called clonotypes with MiXCR, one entry per CDR3 protein. The sample has thousands of distinct CDR3 sequences; roughly 57% are singletons. Unmatched junction bases numbered 1, after V lost 4 bases and J lost 1 base. Germline V gene sequence: CDR1 MNHGY, CDR2 SAAAGT. The CDR3 spans 14 residues.

This sequence originates from a human donor with advanced metastatic prostate, ovarian, gallbladder or colorectal cancer (not recorded which). This table probably holds off-target reads from a library built for another chain. The V call is TRBV6-8, the J call TRBJ1-1; TRBD1 aligns across 9 bases. The CDR3 is CASSWGQGNTEAFF. CDR3 nucleotides: TGTGCCAGCAGTTGGGGACAGGGGAACACTGAAGCTTTCTTT.